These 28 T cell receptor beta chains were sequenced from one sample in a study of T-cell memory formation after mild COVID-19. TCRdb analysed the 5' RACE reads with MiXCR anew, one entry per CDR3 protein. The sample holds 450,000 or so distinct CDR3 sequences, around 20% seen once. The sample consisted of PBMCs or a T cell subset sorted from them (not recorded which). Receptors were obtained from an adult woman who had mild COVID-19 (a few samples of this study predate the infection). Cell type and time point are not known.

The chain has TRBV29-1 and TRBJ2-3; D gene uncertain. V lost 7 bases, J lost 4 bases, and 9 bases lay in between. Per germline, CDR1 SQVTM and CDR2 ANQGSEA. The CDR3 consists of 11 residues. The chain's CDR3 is CSGRAADTQYF. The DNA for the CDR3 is TGCAGCGGTCGCGCGGCAGATACGCAGTATTTT.

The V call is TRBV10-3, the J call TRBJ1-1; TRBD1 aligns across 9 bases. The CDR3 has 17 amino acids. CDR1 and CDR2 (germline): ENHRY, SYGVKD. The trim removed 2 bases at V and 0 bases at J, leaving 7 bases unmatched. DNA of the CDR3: TGTGCCATCAGTGAGGGACAGGGGCCGGACATGAACACTGAAGCTTTCTTT. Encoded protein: CAISEGQGPDMNTEAFF.

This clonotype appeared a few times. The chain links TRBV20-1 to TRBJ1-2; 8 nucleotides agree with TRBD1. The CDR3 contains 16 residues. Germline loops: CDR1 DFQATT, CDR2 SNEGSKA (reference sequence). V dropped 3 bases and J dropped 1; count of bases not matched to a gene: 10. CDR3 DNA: TGCAGTGCTAGGGGCGGGACAGGTCAAAATAACTATGGCTACACCTTC. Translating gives CSARGGTGQNNYGYTF.

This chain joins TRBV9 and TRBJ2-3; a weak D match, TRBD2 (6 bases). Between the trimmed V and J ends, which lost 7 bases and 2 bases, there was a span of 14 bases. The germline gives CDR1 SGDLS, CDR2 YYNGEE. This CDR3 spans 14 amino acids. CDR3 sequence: CASRAGLPTDTQYF. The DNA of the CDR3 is TGTGCCAGCCGGGCGGGATTACCCACAGATACGCAGTATTTT.

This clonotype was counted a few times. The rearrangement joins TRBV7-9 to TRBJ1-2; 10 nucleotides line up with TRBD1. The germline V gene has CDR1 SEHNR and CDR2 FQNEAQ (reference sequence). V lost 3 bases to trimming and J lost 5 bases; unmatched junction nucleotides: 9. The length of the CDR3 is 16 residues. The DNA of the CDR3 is TGTGCCAGCAGCTTTCCGGGACAGGGGAACCTTTATGGCTACACCTTC. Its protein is CASSFPGQGNLYGYTF.

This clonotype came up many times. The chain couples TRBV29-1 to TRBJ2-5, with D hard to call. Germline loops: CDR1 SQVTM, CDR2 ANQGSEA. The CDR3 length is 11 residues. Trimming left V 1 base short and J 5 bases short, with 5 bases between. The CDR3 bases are TGCAGCGTTGAAGGGATGGAGACCCAGTACTTC. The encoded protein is CSVEGMETQYF.

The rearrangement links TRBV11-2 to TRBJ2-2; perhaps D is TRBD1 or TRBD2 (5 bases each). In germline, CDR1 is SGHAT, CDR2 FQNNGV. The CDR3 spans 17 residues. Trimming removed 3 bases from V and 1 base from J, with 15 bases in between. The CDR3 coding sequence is TGTGCCAGCAGCTTTAGGAGCAGGGAGAAGAACACCGGGGAGCTGTTTTTT. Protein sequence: CASSFRSREKNTGELFF.

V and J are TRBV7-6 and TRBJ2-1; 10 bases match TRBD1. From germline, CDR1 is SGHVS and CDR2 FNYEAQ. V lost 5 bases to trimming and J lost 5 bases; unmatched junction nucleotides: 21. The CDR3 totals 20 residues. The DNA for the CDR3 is TGTGCCAGCAGCGGAGACAGGGGGCGCAGCGGGGGCCTAAGAAACAATGAGCAGTTCTTC. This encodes CASSGDRGRSGGLRNNEQFF. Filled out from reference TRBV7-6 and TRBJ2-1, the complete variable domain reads GAGVSQSPRYKVTKRGQDVALRCDPISGHVSLYWYRQALGQGPEFLTYFNYEAQQDKSGLPNDRFSAERPEGSISTLTIQRTEQRDSAMYRCASSGDRGRSGGLRNNEQFFGPGTRLTVL.

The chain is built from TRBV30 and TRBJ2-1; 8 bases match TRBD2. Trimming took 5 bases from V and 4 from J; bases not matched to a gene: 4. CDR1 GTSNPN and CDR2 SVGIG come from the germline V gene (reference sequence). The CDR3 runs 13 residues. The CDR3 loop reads CAWGLAAYNEQFF. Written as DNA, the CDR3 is TGTGCCTGGGGACTAGCAGCTTACAATGAGCAGTTCTTC.

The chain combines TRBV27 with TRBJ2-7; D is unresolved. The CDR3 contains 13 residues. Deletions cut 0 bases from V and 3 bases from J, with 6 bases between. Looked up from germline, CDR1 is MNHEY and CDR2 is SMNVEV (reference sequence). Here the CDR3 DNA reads TGTGCCAGCAGTTTATCCTCGAACTACGAGCAGTACTTC. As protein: CASSLSSNYEQYF.

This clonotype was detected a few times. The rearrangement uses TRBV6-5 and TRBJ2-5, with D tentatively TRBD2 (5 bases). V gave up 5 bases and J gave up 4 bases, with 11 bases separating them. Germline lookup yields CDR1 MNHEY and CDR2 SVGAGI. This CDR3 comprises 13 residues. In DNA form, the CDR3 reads TGTGCCAGCAGTCAGGTACTAGGAGAGACCCAGTACTTC. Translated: CASSQVLGETQYF.

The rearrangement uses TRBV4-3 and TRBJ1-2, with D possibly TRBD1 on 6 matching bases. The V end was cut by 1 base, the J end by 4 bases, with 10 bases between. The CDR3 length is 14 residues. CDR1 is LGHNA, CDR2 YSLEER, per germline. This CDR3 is CASSQGSGAYGYTF. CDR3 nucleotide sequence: TGCGCCAGCAGCCAAGGATCAGGGGCCTATGGCTACACCTTC.

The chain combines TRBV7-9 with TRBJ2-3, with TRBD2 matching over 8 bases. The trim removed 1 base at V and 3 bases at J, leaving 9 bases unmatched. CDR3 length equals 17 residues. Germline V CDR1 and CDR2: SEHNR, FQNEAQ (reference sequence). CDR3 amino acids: CASSLGGKGGRTDTQYF. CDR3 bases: TGTGCCAGCAGCTTAGGCGGAAAGGGCGGGAGGACAGATACGCAGTATTTT. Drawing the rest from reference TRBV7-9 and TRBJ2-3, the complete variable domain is DTGVSQNPRHKITKRGQNVTFRCDPISEHNRLYWYRQTLGQGPEFLTYFQNEAQLEKSRLLSDRFSAERPKGSFSTLEIQRTEQGDSAMYLCASSLGGKGGRTDTQYFGPGTRLTVL.

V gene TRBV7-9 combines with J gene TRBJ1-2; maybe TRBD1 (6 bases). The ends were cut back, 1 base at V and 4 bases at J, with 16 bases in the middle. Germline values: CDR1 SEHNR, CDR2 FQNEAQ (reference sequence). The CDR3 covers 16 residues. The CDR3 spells CASSLGLGGAGYGYTF. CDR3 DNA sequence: TGTGCCAGCAGCTTAGGGCTCGGGGGCGCTGGCTATGGCTACACCTTC.

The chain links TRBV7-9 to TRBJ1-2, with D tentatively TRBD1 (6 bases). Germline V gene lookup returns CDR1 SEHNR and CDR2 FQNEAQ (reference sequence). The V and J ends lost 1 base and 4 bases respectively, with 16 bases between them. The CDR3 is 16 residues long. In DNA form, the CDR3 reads TGTGCCAGCAGCTTAGTGGGGGGCTTCACTCCCTATGGCTACACCTTC. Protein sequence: CASSLVGGFTPYGYTF.

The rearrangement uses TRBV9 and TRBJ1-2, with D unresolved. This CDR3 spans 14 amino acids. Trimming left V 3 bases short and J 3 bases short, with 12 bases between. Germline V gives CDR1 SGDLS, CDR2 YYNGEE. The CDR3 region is CASSGFGDDYGYTF. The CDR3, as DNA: TGTGCCAGCAGCGGCTTCGGGGATGACTATGGCTACACCTTC.

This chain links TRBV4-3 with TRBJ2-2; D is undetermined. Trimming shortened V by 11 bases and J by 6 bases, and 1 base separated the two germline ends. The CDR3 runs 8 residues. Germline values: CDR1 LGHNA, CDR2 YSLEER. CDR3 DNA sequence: TGCGCCGCCGGGGAGCTGTTTTTT. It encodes CAAGELFF.

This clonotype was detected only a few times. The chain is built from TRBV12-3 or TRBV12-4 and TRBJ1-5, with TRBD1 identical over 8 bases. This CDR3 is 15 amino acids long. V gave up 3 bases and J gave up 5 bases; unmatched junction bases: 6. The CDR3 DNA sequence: TGTGCCAGCAGTTTGGGACAGGTAGGGGATCAGCCCCAGCATTTT. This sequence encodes CASSLGQVGDQPQHF.

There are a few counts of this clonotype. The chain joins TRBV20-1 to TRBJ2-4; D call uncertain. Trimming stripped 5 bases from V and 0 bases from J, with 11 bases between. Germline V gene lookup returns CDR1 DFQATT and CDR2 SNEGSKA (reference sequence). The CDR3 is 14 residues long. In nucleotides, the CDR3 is TGCAGTGCTGGCTTCACACTAGCCAAAAACATTCAGTACTTC. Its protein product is CSAGFTLAKNIQYF.

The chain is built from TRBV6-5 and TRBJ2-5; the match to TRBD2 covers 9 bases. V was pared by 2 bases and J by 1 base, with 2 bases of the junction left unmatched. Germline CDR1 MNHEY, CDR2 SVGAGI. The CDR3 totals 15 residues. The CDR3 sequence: CASSYGTSRQETQYF. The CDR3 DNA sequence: TGTGCCAGCAGTTACGGGACTAGCCGCCAAGAGACCCAGTACTTC.

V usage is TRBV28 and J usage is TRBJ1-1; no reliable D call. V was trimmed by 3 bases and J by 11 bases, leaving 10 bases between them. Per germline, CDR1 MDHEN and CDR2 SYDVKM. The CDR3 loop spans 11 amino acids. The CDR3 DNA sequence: TGTGCCAGCAGTTTTATCTCTGGCGCTTTCTTT. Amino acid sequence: CASSFISGAFF.

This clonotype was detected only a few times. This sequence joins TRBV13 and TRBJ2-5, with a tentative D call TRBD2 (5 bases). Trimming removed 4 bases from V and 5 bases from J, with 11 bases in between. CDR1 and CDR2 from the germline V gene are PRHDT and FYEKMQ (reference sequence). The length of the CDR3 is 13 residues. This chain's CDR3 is CASSSRGRETQYF. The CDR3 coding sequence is TGTGCCAGCAGCTCCCGGGGTAGGGAGACCCAGTACTTC.

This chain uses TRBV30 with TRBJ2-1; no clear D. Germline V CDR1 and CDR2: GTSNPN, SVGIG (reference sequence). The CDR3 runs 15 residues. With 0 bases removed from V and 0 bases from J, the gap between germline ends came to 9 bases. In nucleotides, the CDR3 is TGTGCCTGGAGTGTTTCCCTAGGCTCCTACAATGAGCAGTTCTTC. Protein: CAWSVSLGSYNEQFF.

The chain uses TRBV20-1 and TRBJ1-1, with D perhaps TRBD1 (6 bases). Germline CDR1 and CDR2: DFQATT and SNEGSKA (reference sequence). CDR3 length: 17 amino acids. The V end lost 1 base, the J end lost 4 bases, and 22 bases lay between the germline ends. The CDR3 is CSARGGGSILGATEAFF. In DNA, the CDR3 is TGCAGTGCTAGAGGAGGGGGATCAATCCTCGGGGCCACTGAAGCTTTCTTT.

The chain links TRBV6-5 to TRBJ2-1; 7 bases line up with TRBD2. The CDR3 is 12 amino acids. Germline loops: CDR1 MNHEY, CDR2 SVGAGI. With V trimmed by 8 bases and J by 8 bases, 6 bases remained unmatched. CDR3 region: CASGRTRDEQFF. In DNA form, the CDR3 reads TGTGCCAGCGGGAGGACTAGGGATGAGCAGTTCTTC.

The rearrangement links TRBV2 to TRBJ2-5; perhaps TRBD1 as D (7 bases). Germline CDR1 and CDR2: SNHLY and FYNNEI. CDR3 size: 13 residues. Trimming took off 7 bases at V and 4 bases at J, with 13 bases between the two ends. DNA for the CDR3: TGTGCCAGCACCTGGAGGGGGCGAGAGACCCAGTACTTC. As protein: CASTWRGRETQYF.

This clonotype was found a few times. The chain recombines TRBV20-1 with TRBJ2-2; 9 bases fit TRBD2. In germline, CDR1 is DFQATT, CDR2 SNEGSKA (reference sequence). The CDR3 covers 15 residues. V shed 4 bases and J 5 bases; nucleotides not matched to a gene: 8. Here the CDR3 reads CSAKDSGRGTGELFF. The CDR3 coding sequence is TGCAGTGCTAAAGATAGCGGGAGAGGAACCGGGGAGCTGTTTTTT.

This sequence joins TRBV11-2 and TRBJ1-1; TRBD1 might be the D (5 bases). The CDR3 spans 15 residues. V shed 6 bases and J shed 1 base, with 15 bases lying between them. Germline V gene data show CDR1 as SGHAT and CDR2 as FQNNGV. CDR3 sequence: CASRPWGGTNTEAFF. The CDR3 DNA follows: TGTGCCAGCAGACCGTGGGGGGGGACGAACACTGAAGCTTTCTTT.